This is a list of T cell receptor beta chains from one sample in a study of cytomegalovirus exposure and HLA in healthy donors. Generated by immunoSEQ multiplex PCR, the TCRdb table keeps only in-frame clones and is missing some. The top ten hold about 3.1% of the sample, which has about 140,000 clones, about 70% seen once. The sequenced sample consisted of PBMCs. Receptors were obtained from a man in his forties in good health and CMV-seronegative. Each CDR3 is given with its conserved first and last residue. The order of the fields is clone size, V gene, J gene, D gene, CDR3 DNA, CDR3 protein. The D gene is left open where the match is weak. A clone size is listed for some rows: how often the clone was seen (once, few, many), or a class if it is expanded.

size: NA
V: TRBV6-1
J: TRBJ2-7
D: NA
DNA: TGTGCCAGCAGTGAGCGGGATTGGGTATTCGACGAGCAGTACTTC
CDR3: CASSERDWVFDEQYF

size: NA
V: TRBV6-5
J: TRBJ2-7
D: NA
DNA: TGTGCCAGCAGTTACTCGAAACAGGGGGAGGGTGCGCAGTACTTC
CDR3: CASSYSKQGEGAQYF

size: NA
V: TRBV6-1
J: TRBJ1-5
D: TRBD1
DNA: TGTGCCAGCAGTGTATCCGGGACAGGCGCTCAGCCCCAGCATTTT
CDR3: CASSVSGTGAQPQHF

size: NA
V: TRBV6-4
J: TRBJ2-3
D: TRBD1
DNA: TGTGCCAGCAGTTCAACCGCCGGGACAGGGGGCACAGATACGCAGTATTTT
CDR3: CASSSTAGTGGTDTQYF

size: NA
V: TRBV7-2
J: TRBJ2-7
D: TRBD2
DNA: TGTGCCAGCAGCTTTCAAGCGGGAGCGGTAGACGAGCAGTACTTC
CDR3: CASSFQAGAVDEQYF

size: NA
V: TRBV9
J: TRBJ2-5
D: TRBD2
DNA: TGTGCCAGCAGCGCTTCCGGGCTAGCGGGAGCGGAGACCCAGTACTTC
CDR3: CASSASGLAGAETQYF

size: NA
V: TRBV5-8
J: TRBJ2-2
D: NA
DNA: TGTGCCAGCAGCTTGGGGACAGTTCATAACACCGGGGAGCTGTTTTTT
CDR3: CASSLGTVHNTGELFF

size: NA
V: TRBV4-2
J: TRBJ2-3
D: TRBD2
DNA: TGTGCCAGCAGCCAGGCCGGGGGGAGTCCAGATACGCAGTATTTT
CDR3: CASSQAGGSPDTQYF

size: NA
V: TRBV11-1
J: TRBJ2-4
D: TRBD2
DNA: TGTGCCAGCAGCCCTACAAGCTCGACTAGCGGGAAATTTAGGTACATTCAGTACTTC
CDR3: CASSPTSSTSGKFRYIQYF

size: NA
V: TRBV11-2
J: TRBJ1-1
D: TRBD1
DNA: TGTGCCAGCAGCTCCCGGACAGGAGAGACTGAAGCTTTCTTT
CDR3: CASSSRTGETEAFF

size: NA
V: TRBV7-2
J: TRBJ2-1
D: TRBD2
DNA: TGTGCCAGCAGCTTAGCAAGCGGGGGGCAGAGTAATGAGCAGTTCTTC
CDR3: CASSLASGGQSNEQFF

size: NA
V: TRBV11-3
J: TRBJ1-3
D: NA
DNA: TGTGCCAGCAGCCCTCAGGTCCCAGGAAACACCATATATTTT
CDR3: CASSPQVPGNTIYF

size: NA
V: TRBV29-1
J: TRBJ2-1
D: TRBD2
DNA: TGCAGCGCCCGAGCGGGAGCCTACAATGAGCAGTTCTTC
CDR3: CSARAGAYNEQFF

size: NA
V: TRBV29-1
J: TRBJ2-3
D: TRBD1
DNA: TGCAGCGTTAAGGCAGGGGGCGTTTTTGGCACAGATACGCAGTATTTT
CDR3: CSVKAGGVFGTDTQYF

size: NA
V: TRBV2
J: TRBJ2-7
D: TRBD1
DNA: TGTGCCAGCAGTCCCGGGGGGGGACAGGGGAACGAGCAGTACTTC
CDR3: CASSPGGGQGNEQYF

size: NA
V: TRBV11-3
J: TRBJ1-1
D: NA
DNA: TGTGCCAGCAGCCCGGACAGTTTCCCTGAAGCTTTCTTT
CDR3: CASSPDSFPEAFF

size: NA
V: TRBV5-4
J: TRBJ1-1
D: TRBD1
DNA: TGTGCCAGCAGCCTGACAGGGGACACTGAAGCTTTCTTT
CDR3: CASSLTGDTEAFF

size: NA
V: TRBV5-6
J: TRBJ2-7
D: TRBD1
DNA: TGTGCCAGCAGCTTGTACGGGACAGGGGGCTACGAGCAGTACTTC
CDR3: CASSLYGTGGYEQYF

size: NA
V: TRBV2
J: TRBJ1-5
D: NA
DNA: TGTGCCAGCAGTGAAGCGCAGGGCGATCAGCCCCAGCATTTT
CDR3: CASSEAQGDQPQHF

size: many
V: TRBV6-5
J: TRBJ1-2
D: NA
DNA: TGTGCCAGCAGTTACACGGTCGGAGATGGCTACACCTTC
CDR3: CASSYTVGDGYTF

size: NA
V: TRBV29-1
J: TRBJ2-3
D: TRBD1
DNA: TGCAGCGTGACCGGGACAGGGGGCCCCACAGATACGCAGTATTTT
CDR3: CSVTGTGGPTDTQYF

size: NA
V: TRBV7-4
J: TRBJ1-1
D: NA
DNA: TGTGCCAGCAGCCCTATCGCCCAGTTGGGAGGGGATAACACTGAAGCTTTCTTT
CDR3: CASSPIAQLGGDNTEAFF

size: few
V: TRBV6-4
J: TRBJ2-7
D: TRBD1
DNA: TGTGCCATCGAGACAGGGGGCTACGAGCAGTACTTC
CDR3: CAIETGGYEQYF

size: few
V: TRBV7-9
J: TRBJ1-2
D: TRBD1
DNA: TGTGCCAGCAGCTCGGGACAGGGGGGCTATGGCTACACCTTC
CDR3: CASSSGQGGYGYTF

size: NA
V: TRBV7-9
J: TRBJ2-3
D: NA
DNA: TGTGCCAGCAGCTTGCGGCTAGATCCAGATACGCAGTATTTT
CDR3: CASSLRLDPDTQYF

size: NA
V: TRBV18
J: TRBJ2-3
D: NA
DNA: TGTGCCAGCGCCTCGGGTTCCAACACAGATACGCAGTATTTT
CDR3: CASASGSNTDTQYF

size: NA
V: TRBV5-1
J: TRBJ2-7
D: TRBD2
DNA: TGCGCCAGCAGCTTGGCGGTAGCGGGAGGAGCGGGGGGCTCCTACGAGCAGTACTTC
CDR3: CASSLAVAGGAGGSYEQYF

size: once
V: TRBV7-2
J: TRBJ2-7
D: TRBD2
DNA: TGTGCCAGCAGCTTGCAAGGGCTTCGGGGACTAGCGGGCGAGCAGTACTTC
CDR3: CASSLQGLRGLAGEQYF

size: NA
V: TRBV11-3
J: TRBJ1-1
D: NA
DNA: TGTGCCAGCCGAACGCGGGGGATAACTGAAGCTTTCTTT
CDR3: CASRTRGITEAFF

size: NA
V: TRBV19
J: TRBJ2-2
D: NA
DNA: TGTGCCAGTAGTATAGTTTTCGCCAGTGCGAACACCGGGGAGCTGTTTTTT
CDR3: CASSIVFASANTGELFF

size: NA
V: TRBV25-1
J: TRBJ2-7
D: TRBD1
DNA: TGTGCCAGCTCGGGACAGAACTACGAGCAGTACTTC
CDR3: CASSGQNYEQYF

size: NA
V: TRBV19
J: TRBJ1-3
D: NA
DNA: TGTGCCAGTAGTATGGGGGCCCTCTTGTGGGCCCGGTCTGGAAACACCATATATTTT
CDR3: CASSMGALLWARSGNTIYF

size: NA
V: TRBV10-3
J: TRBJ2-1
D: NA
DNA: TGTGCCATCTCCTCGGGACAAACCTACAATGAGCAGTTCTTC
CDR3: CAISSGQTYNEQFF

size: NA
V: TRBV7-9
J: TRBJ2-2
D: NA
DNA: TGTGCCAGCCGGTCGGGAATGAACACCGGGGAGCTGTTTTTT
CDR3: CASRSGMNTGELFF

size: NA
V: TRBV10-3
J: TRBJ2-5
D: TRBD2
DNA: TGTGCCATCAGGGCGGGAGGGCGGCGAGAGACCCAGTACTTC
CDR3: CAIRAGGRRETQYF

size: NA
V: TRBV6-1
J: TRBJ1-4
D: TRBD1
DNA: TGTGCCAGCAGTGGCCGGGACAGGGAAAAACTGTTTTTT
CDR3: CASSGRDREKLFF

size: NA
V: TRBV7-2
J: TRBJ2-3
D: TRBD2
DNA: TGTGCCAGCAGCCCAAGTACGGGGGGGGTGGATACGCAGTATTTT
CDR3: CASSPSTGGVDTQYF

size: NA
V: TRBV7-2
J: TRBJ1-5
D: NA
DNA: TGTGCCAGCAGCCGACAGTATGATCAGCCCCAGCATTTT
CDR3: CASSRQYDQPQHF

size: few
V: TRBV19
J: TRBJ1-5
D: NA
DNA: TGTGCCAGTAGTCCTATCCGAGATAATGAGGCGATCAATCAGCCCCAGCATTTT
CDR3: CASSPIRDNEAINQPQHF

size: NA
V: TRBV7-2
J: TRBJ2-7
D: TRBD2
DNA: TGTGCCAGCAGTTCAGCGGGAGGGTCCTACGAGCAGTACTTC
CDR3: CASSSAGGSYEQYF

size: NA
V: TRBV7-6
J: TRBJ2-7
D: NA
DNA: TGTGCCAGCAGCCCTACCCCGCGCAGGGGACCCTACGAGCAGTACTTC
CDR3: CASSPTPRRGPYEQYF